This T cell receptor (beta chain) is from a study of blood T cell repertoires in COVID-19. At the level of the study: The study drew acute and convalescent COVID-19 samples from the United States, Italy and Spain. The analysed material was cDNA or gDNA that came from T cells, B-cell-depleted T cells, or PBMCs.

Original data processing: Estimation of nucleated cell counts relied on the amplification of reference gene primers. Some clones are missing from TCRdb's copy, which holds only in-frame ones; the method was immunoSEQ multiplex PCR. The DNA was the basis for D and trimming; V, J and clone size are from that table. The profile shows roughly 98,000 clones, roughly four fifths of them singletons. This CDR3 has 15 residues. Per the germline V gene, CDR1 is LGHNA and CDR2 is YSLEER. The V gene lost 0 bases and the J gene lost 7 bases, with 15 bases spanning the gap. The TCR comes from a human donor in a cohort sampled during active COVID-19. What was sequenced was peripheral blood. The chain couples TRBV4-3 to TRBJ1-2, with TRBD1 as a possible D gene (5 bases). The CDR3 loop reads CASSQELGPRGGYTF. The CDR3 bases are TGCGCCAGCAGCCAAGAATTGGGGCCCAGAGGTGGCTACACCTTC.